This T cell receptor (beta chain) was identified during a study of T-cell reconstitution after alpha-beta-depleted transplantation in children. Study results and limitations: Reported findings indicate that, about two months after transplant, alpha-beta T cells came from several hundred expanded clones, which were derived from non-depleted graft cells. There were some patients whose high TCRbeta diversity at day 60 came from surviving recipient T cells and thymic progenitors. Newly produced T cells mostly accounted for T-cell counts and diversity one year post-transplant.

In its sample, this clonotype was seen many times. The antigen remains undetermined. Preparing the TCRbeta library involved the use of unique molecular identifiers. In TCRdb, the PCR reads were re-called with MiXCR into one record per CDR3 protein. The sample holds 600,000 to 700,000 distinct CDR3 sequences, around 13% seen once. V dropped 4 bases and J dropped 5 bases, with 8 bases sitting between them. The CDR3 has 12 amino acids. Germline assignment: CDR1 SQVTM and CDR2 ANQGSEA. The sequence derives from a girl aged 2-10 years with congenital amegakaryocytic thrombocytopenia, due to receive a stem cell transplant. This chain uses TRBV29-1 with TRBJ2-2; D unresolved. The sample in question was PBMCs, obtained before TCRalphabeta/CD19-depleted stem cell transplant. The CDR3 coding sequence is TGCAGCGTTGTGTCTCGGACCGGGGAGCTGTTTTTT. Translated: CSVVSRTGELFF.